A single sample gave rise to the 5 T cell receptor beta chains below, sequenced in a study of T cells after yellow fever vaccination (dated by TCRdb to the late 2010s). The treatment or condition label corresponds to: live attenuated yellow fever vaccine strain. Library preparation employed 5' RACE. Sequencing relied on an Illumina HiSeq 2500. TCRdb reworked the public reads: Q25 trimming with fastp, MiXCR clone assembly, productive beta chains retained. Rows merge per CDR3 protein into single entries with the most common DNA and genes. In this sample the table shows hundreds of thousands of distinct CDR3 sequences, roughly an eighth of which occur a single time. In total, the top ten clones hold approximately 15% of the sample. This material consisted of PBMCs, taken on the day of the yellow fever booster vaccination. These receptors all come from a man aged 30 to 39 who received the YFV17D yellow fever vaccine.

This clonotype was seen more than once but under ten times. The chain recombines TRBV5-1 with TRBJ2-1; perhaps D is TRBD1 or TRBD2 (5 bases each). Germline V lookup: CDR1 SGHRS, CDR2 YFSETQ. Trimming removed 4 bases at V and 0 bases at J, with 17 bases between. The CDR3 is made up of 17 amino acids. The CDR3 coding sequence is TGCGCCAGCAGCCCGAAGGGGCGGGCCCCCTCCTACAATGAGCAGTTCTTC. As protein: CASSPKGRAPSYNEQFF.

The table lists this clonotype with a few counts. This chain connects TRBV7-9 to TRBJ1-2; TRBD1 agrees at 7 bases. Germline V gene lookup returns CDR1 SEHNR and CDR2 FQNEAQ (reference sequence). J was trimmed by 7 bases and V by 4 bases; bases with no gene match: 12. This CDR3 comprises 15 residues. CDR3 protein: CASSSGGGDRGGYTF. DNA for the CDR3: TGTGCCAGCAGCTCCGGGGGGGGGGACAGAGGTGGCTACACCTTC.

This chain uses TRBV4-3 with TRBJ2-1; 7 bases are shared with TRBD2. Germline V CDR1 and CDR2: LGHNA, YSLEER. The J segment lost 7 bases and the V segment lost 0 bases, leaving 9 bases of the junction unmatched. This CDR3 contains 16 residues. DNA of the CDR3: TGCGCCAGCAGCCAAGAGGCTCCTGGGAGGGGTAATGAGCAGTTCTTC. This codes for CASSQEAPGRGNEQFF.

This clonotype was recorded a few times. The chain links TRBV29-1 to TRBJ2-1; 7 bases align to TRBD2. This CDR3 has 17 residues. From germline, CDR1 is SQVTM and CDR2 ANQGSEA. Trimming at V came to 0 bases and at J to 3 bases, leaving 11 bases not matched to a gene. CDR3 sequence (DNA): TGCAGCGTTGAAGATATCGAGGGAGGGCCTGTCTACAATGAGCAGTTCTTC. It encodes CSVEDIEGGPVYNEQFF.

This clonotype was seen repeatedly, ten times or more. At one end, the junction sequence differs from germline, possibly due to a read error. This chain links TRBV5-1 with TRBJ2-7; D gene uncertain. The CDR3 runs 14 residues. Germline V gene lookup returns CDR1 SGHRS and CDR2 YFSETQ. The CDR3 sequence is CASSLAGDSYEQYF. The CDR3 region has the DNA TGTGCCAGCAGTTTGGCTGGGGACTCCTACGAGCAGTACTTC.